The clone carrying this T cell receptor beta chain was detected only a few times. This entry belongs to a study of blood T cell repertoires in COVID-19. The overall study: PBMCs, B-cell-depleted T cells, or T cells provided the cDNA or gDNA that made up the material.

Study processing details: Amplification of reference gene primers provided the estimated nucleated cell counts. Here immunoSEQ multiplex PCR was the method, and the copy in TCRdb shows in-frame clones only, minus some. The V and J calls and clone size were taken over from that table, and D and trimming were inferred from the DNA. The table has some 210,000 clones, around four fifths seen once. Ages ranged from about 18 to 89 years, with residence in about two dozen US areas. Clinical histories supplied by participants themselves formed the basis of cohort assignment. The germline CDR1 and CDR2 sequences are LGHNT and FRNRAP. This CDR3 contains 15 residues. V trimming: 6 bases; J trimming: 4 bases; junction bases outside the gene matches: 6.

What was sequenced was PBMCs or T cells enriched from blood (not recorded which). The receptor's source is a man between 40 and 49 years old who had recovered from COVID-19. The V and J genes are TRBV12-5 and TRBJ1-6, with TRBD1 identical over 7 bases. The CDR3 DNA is TGTGCTAGTGGCTCCGACAGGGTTTATAATTCACCCCTCCACTTT. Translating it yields CASGSDRVYNSPLHF.